This T cell receptor beta chain was captured by sequencing in a study of T cell repertoires in cytomegalovirus infection. A single record per CDR3 protein comes from TCRdb applying MiXCR to the reads. This table has about 140,000 distinct CDR3 sequences, roughly 6% appearing once. General study findings and limits: Identification of carriers of CMV plus the relevant HLA was achieved through cumulative public TCR beta family frequency.

Germline CDR1 LGHNA, CDR2 YNFKEQ. V was trimmed by 3 bases and J by 5 bases, leaving 22 bases between them. This CDR3 contains 18 residues. This clonotype was detected many times. Its antigen is currently unknown. The receptor's source is a human donor in good health (CMV status not recorded). Some clones in this sample may be carry-over from other donors' samples. This rearrangement joins TRBV4-2 to TRBJ1-4; D ambiguous. Sample: PBMCs. The CDR3 DNA reads TGTGCCAGCAGCCACAAGACCGGACCCAATCTCGTAAATGAAAAACTGTTTTTT. Residues: CASSHKTGPNLVNEKLFF.